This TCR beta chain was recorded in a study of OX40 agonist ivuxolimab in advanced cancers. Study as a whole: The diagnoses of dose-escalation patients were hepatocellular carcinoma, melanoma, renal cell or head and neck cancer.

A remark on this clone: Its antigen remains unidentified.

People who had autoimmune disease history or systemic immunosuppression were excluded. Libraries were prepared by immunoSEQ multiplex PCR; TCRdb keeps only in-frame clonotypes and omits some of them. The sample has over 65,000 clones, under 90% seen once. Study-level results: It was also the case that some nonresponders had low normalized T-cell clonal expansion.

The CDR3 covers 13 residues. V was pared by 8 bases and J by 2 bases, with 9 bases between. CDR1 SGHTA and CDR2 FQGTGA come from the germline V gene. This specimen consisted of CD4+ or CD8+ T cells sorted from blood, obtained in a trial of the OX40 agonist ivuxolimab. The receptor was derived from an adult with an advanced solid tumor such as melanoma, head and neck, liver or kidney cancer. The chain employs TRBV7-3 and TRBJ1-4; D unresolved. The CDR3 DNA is TGTGCCAGCTCTCAGTCCACTAATGAAAAACTGTTTTTT. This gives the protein CASSQSTNEKLFF.